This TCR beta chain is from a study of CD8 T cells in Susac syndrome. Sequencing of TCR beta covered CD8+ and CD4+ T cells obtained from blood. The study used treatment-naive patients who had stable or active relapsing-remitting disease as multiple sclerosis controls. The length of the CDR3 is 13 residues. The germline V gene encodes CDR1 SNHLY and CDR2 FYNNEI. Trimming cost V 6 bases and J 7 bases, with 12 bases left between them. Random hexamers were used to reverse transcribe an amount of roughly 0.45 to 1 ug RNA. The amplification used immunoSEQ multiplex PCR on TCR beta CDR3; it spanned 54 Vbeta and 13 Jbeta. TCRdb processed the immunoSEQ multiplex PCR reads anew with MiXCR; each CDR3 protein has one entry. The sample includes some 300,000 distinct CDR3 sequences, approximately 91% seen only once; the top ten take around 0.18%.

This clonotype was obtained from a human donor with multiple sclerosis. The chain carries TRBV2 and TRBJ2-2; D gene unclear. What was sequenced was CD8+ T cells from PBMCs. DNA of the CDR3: TGTGCCAGCAGGGCCGGGCATAACGGGGAGCTGTTTTTT. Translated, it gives CASRAGHNGELFF.